These T cell receptor beta chains were read from a single sample in a study of blood T cell repertoires in COVID-19. Here immunoSEQ multiplex PCR was the method, and the copy in TCRdb shows in-frame clones only, minus some. The sample has about 250,000 clones, 80% to 85% seen once. Sequences were obtained from peripheral blood. These receptors were obtained from a man between 35 and 55 years old with acute or convalescent COVID-19. CDR3s include the opening cysteine and the closing phenylalanine or tryptophan. The D gene is left open where the match is weak. A row's size may be missing; if present it is once, few, many or a size class.

CDR3 length | J gene | V gene | D gene | clone size | CDR3 protein | CDR3 DNA
14 | TRBJ1-2 | TRBV6-2/TRBV6-3 | NA | NA | CASSYSQENYGYTF | TGTGCCAGCAGTTACTCTCAGGAAAACTATGGCTACACCTTC
16 | TRBJ2-2 | TRBV11-2 | NA | few | CASSPRTHMNTGELFF | TGTGCCAGCAGCCCACGGACTCATATGAACACCGGGGAGCTGTTTTTT
14 | TRBJ2-3 | TRBV9 | NA | once | CASSVADAGDTQYF | TGTGCCAGCAGCGTAGCGGACGCAGGGGATACGCAGTATTTT
11 | TRBJ1-1 | TRBV20-1 | NA | NA | CSADGGTEAFF | TGCAGTGCCGATGGGGGGACTGAAGCTTTCTTT
18 | TRBJ2-1 | TRBV24-1 | NA | NA | CATSDSRTPQTVGDEQFF | TGTGCCACCAGTGATTCCCGGACCCCGCAGACAGTAGGCGATGAGCAGTTCTTC
13 | TRBJ1-5 | TRBV12-5 | NA | NA | CASGLVRDQPQHF | TGTGCTAGTGGTTTGGTACGGGATCAGCCCCAGCATTTT
14 | TRBJ2-7 | TRBV3-1/TRBV3-2 | NA | NA | CASSQFGIPLEQYF | TGTGCCAGCAGCCAATTCGGGATCCCCCTCGAGCAGTACTTC
13 | TRBJ1-1 | TRBV25-1 | TRBD1 | NA | CASRGQGKTEAFF | TGTGCCAGCAGGGGACAGGGTAAGACTGAAGCTTTCTTT
14 | TRBJ1-3 | TRBV7-2 | NA | NA | CASSLTGSGNTIYF | TGTGCCAGCAGCTTGACAGGCTCTGGAAACACCATATATTTT
15 | TRBJ2-2 | TRBV2 | NA | once | CASSGGLLNTGELFF | TGTGCCAGCAGTGGGGGCCTCTTGAACACCGGGGAGCTGTTTTTT
16 | TRBJ2-1 | TRBV15 | TRBD2 | NA | CATSRDDPGAGGEQFF | TGTGCCACCAGCAGAGATGATCCAGGGGCGGGGGGTGAGCAGTTCTTC
17 | TRBJ2-7 | TRBV5-1 | TRBD1 | NA | CASSSDLGTGEPYEQYF | TGCGCCAGCAGCTCGGACCTGGGGACAGGGGAACCCTACGAGCAGTACTTC
14 | TRBJ2-5 | TRBV18 | NA | NA | CASSPGDSWETQYF | TGTGCCAGCTCACCTGGAGATTCATGGGAGACCCAGTACTTC
14 | TRBJ1-4 | TRBV5-1 | NA | once | CASSFGPGDEKLFF | TGCGCCAGCAGCTTTGGCCCAGGTGATGAAAAACTGTTTTTT
12 | TRBJ2-2 | TRBV5-4 | NA | NA | CASNTNTGELFF | TGTGCCAGCAACACGAACACCGGGGAGCTGTTTTTT
18 | TRBJ2-3 | TRBV5-1 | NA | NA | CASSIAILANKVSDTQYF | TGCGCCAGCAGCATCGCGATACTAGCAAATAAAGTGTCAGATACGCAGTATTTT
14 | TRBJ2-7 | TRBV6-1 | NA | NA | CASSEAWATYEQYF | TGTGCCAGCAGTGAAGCGTGGGCAACCTACGAGCAGTACTTC
10 | TRBJ2-3 | TRBV12-5 | NA | NA | CASSGDTQYF | TGTGCTAGTTCAGGAGATACGCAGTATTTT
22 | TRBJ1-5 | TRBV18 | TRBD1 | NA | CASSLSRVMSDRGLGGNQPQHF | TGTGCCAGCTCACTATCCCGGGTGATGTCGGACAGGGGGCTAGGCGGCAATCAGCCCCAGCATTTT
15 | TRBJ2-3 | TRBV4-3 | NA | NA | CASSQGGGPTDTQYF | TGCGCCAGCAGCCAAGGTGGCGGGCCCACAGATACGCAGTATTTT
15 | TRBJ2-7 | TRBV3-1/TRBV3-2 | TRBD2 | once | CASSQSGLAANEQYF | TGTGCCAGCAGCCAATCGGGACTAGCGGCTAACGAGCAGTACTTC
14 | TRBJ2-3 | TRBV3-1/TRBV3-2 | NA | NA | CASSQDWRADTQYF | TGTGCCAGCAGCCAAGATTGGCGGGCAGATACGCAGTATTTT
18 | TRBJ2-7 | TRBV9 | NA | NA | CASSVALRRGRATNEQYF | TGTGCCAGCAGCGTGGCCTTACGGCGAGGCAGAGCCACTAACGAGCAGTACTTC
12 | TRBJ1-6 | TRBV28 | NA | NA | CASKGGNSPLHF | TGTGCCAGCAAGGGGGGGAATTCACCCCTCCACTTT
13 | TRBJ1-5 | TRBV19 | NA | NA | CASSTGGRQPQHF | TGTGCCAGTAGTACGGGGGGCCGACAGCCCCAGCATTTT
14 | TRBJ1-3 | TRBV15 | TRBD1 | NA | CAYGGQSSGNTIYF | TGTGCTTACGGGGGACAGAGCTCTGGAAACACCATATATTTT
16 | TRBJ1-5 | TRBV19 | NA | few | CASKYRGGQSNQPQHF | TGTGCCAGTAAATACCGAGGCGGGCAGAGCAATCAGCCCCAGCATTTT
13 | TRBJ1-2 | TRBV19 | NA | NA | CASRSTGLNGYTF | TGTGCCAGTAGGAGCACAGGGTTGAATGGCTACACCTTC
15 | TRBJ2-1 | TRBV28 | TRBD2 | NA | CASSYAVLAGNEQFF | TGTGCCAGCAGCTACGCTGTACTAGCGGGTAATGAGCAGTTCTTC
13 | TRBJ2-5 | TRBV30 | TRBD1 | once | CAWSGGQKETQYF | TGTGCCTGGAGTGGGGGACAGAAAGAGACCCAGTACTTC
14 | TRBJ1-1 | TRBV11-3 | TRBD1 | NA | CASSLGTGDTEAFF | TGTGCCAGCAGTCTCGGGACAGGGGACACTGAAGCTTTCTTT